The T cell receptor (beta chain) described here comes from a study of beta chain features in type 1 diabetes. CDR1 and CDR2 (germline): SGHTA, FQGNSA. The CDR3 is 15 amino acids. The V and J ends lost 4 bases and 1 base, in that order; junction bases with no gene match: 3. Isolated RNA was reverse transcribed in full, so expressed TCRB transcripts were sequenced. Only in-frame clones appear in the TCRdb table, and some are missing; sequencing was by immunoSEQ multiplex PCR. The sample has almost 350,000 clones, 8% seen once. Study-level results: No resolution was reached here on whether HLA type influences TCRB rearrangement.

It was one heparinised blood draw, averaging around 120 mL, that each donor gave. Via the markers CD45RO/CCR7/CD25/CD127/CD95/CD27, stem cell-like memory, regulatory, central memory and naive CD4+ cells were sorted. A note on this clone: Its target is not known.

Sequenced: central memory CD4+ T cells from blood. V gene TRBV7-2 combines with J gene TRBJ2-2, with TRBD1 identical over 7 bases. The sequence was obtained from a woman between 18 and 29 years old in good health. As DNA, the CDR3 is TGTGCCAGCAGCTCTCGACAGGGGAACACCGGGGAGCTGTTTTTT. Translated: CASSSRQGNTGELFF.